The sample holds a few counts of the clone carrying this T cell receptor beta chain. The antigen remains unidentified. V was shortened by 2 bases and J by 0 bases, with 25 bases between the two germline ends. This CDR3 region has 20 residues. Unique molecular identifiers were used to barcode this TCRbeta library. TCRdb passed the PCR reads through MiXCR, listing each CDR3 protein once. In the table there are about 420,000 distinct CDR3 sequences, 15% to 20% of which are singletons. This record belongs to a study of T-cell reconstitution after alpha-beta-depleted transplantation in children. Study outcomes and limitations: At the one-year point after transplant, T-cell counts and TCRbeta diversity were found to come mostly from T cells that had been newly produced. Some patients' high day-60 TCRbeta diversity was attributed to recipient cells surviving conditioning. It was reported that alpha-beta T cells came from several hundred expanded graft clones (about two months after transplant).

This sample comprised PBMCs, mostly from graft donor cells, obtained 360 days after TCRalphabeta/CD19-depleted stem cell transplant. The clonotype comes from a boy in the first two years of life who had a stem cell transplant for Wiskott-Aldrich syndrome, so the T cells may come from the graft donor. The J gene is TRBJ1-1, the V gene TRBV12-3 or TRBV12-4; D is undetermined. CDR3 amino acids: CASSLTMGWGRNKMNTEAFF. The DNA of the CDR3 is TGTGCCAGCAGTTTAACAATGGGGTGGGGAAGGAATAAGATGAACACTGAAGCTTTCTTT.